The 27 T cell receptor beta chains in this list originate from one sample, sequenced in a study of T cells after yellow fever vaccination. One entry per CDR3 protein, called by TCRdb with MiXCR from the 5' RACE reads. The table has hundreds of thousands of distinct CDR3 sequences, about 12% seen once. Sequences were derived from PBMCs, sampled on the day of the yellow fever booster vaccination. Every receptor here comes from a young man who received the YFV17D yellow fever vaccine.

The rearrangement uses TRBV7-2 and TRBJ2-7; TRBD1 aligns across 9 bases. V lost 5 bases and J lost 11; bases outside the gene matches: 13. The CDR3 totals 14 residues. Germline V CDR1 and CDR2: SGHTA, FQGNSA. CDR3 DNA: TGTGCCAGCAGCCTAAGGGGACAGGGCATTTTGGAGTACTTC. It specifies CASSLRGQGILEYF.

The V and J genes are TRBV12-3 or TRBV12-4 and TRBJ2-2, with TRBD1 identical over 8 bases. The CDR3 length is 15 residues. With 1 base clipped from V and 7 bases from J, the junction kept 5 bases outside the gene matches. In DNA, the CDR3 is TGTGCCAGCAGTTTAGGCAGGGGGCGAAACGGGGAGCTGTTTTTT. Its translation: CASSLGRGRNGELFF.

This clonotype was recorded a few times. This chain's CDR3 is CSARPTGHYGYTF. For the CDR3, the DNA is TGCAGTGCTAGGCCAACGGGGCACTATGGCTACACCTTC. The chain uses TRBV20-1 and TRBJ1-2, with D possibly being TRBD1 (5 bases). The CDR3 consists of 13 residues. The germline V gene encodes CDR1 DFQATT and CDR2 SNEGSKA (reference sequence). Trimming stripped 3 bases from V and 3 bases from J, with 11 bases between.

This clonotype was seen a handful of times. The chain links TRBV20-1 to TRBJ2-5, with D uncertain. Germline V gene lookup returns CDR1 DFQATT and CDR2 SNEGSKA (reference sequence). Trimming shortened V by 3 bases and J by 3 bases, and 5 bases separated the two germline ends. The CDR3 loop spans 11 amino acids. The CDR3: CSASNEETQYF. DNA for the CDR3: TGCAGTGCTAGTAATGAAGAGACCCAGTACTTC.

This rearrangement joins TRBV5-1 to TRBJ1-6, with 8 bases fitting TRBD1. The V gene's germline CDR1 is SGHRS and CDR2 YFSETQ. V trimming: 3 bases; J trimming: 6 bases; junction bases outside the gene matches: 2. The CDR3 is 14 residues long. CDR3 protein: CASSSGQGNSPLHF. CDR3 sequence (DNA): TGCGCCAGCAGCTCAGGACAGGGTAATTCACCCCTCCACTTT.

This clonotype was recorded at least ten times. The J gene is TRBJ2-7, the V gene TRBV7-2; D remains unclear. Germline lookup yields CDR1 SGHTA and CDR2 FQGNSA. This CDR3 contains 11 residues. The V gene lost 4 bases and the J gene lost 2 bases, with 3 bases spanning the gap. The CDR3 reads CASSSAYEQYF. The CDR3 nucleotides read TGTGCCAGCAGCTCCGCCTACGAGCAGTACTTC. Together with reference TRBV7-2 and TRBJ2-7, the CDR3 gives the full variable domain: GAGVSQSPSNKVTEKGKDVELRCDPISGHTALYWYRQSLGQGLEFLIYFQGNSAPDKSGLPSDRFSAERTGGSVSTLTIQRTQQEDSAVYLCASSSAYEQYFGPGTRLTVT.

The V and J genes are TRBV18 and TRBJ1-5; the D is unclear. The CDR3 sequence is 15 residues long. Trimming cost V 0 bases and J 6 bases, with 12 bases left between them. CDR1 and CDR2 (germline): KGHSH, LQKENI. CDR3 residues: CASSPPDGVTQPQHF. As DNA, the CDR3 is TGTGCCAGCTCACCACCGGATGGGGTGACTCAGCCCCAGCATTTT.

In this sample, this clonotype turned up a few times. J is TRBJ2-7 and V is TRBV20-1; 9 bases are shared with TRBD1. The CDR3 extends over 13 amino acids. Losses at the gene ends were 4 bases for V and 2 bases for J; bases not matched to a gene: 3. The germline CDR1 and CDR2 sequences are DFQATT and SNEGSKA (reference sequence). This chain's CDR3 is CSAIRTGAYEQYF. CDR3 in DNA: TGCAGTGCTATTAGGACAGGGGCCTACGAGCAGTACTTC.

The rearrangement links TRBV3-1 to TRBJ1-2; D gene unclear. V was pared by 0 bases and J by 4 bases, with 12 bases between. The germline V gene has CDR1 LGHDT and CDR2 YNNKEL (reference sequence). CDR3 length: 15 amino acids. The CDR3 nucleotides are TGTGCCAGCAGCCAAGAGCTCAGGAAGGGCTATGGCTACACCTTC. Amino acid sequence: CASSQELRKGYGYTF.

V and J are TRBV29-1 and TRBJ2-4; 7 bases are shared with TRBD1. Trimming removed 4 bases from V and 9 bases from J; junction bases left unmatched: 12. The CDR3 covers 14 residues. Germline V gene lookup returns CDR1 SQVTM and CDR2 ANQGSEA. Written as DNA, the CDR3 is TGCAGCGTTGCAACAAGTGTTAGGGGGCGCATTCAGTACTTC. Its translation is CSVATSVRGRIQYF.

The CDR3 DNA reads as TGTGCCAGCAGCCTCCGGGACAGCCTAATTTACGAGCAGTACTTC. Its protein is CASSLRDSLIYEQYF. J is TRBJ2-7 and V is TRBV27, with 7 bases identical to TRBD1. Germline CDR1 is MNHEY and CDR2 is SMNVEV (reference sequence). With V trimmed by 6 bases and J by 4 bases, 12 bases remained unmatched. The CDR3 covers 15 residues.

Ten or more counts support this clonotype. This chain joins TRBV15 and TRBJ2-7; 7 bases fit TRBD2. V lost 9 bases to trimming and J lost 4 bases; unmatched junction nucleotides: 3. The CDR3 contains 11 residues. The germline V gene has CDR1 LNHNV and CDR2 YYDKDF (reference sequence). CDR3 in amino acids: CATSGGYEQYF. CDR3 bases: TGTGCCACATCCGGGGGGTACGAGCAGTACTTC. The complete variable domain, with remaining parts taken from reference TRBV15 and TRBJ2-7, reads DAMVIQNPRYQVTQFGKPVTLSCSQTLNHNVMYWYQQKSSQAPKLLFHYYDKDFNNEADTPDNFQSRRPNTSFCFLDIRSPGLGDTAMYLCATSGGYEQYFGPGTRLTVT.

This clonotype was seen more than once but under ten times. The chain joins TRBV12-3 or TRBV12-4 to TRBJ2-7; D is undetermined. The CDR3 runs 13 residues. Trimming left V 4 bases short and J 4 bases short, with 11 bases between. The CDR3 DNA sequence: TGTGCCAGCAGTTATGTAGGGTGGTACGAGCAGTACTTC. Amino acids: CASSYVGWYEQYF.

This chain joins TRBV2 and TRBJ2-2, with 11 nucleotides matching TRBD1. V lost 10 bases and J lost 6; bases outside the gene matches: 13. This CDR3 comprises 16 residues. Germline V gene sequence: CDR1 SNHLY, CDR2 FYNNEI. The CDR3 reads CATERTPGQGAGELFF. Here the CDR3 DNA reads TGTGCCACAGAACGAACCCCGGGACAGGGGGCCGGGGAGCTGTTTTTT.

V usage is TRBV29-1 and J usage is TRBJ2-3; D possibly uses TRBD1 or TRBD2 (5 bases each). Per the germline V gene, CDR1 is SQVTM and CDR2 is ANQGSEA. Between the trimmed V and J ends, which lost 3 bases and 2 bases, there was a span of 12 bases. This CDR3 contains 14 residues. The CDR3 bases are TGCAGCGTTGATGGGGGTAAAACCACAGATACGCAGTATTTT. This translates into CSVDGGKTTDTQYF.

In DNA form, the CDR3 reads TGTGCCAGCACCGGAGTCAACTACAATGAGCAGTTCTTC. As protein: CASTGVNYNEQFF. The chain is built from TRBV6-2 or TRBV6-3 and TRBJ2-1; D uncertain. The CDR3 is made up of 13 amino acids. V lost 7 bases, J lost 3 bases, and 10 bases lay in between. Germline V gene lookup returns CDR1 MNHEY and CDR2 SVGEGT.

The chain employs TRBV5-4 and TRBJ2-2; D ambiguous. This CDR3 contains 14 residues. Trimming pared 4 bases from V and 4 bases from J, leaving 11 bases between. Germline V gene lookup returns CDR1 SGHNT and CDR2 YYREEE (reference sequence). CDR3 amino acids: CASSRVGGTGELFF. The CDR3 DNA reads TGTGCCAGCAGCCGGGTGGGTGGCACCGGGGAGCTGTTTTTT.

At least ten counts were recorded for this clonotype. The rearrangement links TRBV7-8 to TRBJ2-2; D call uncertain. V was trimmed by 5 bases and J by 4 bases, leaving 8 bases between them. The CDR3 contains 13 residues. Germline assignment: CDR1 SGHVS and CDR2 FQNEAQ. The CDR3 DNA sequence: TGTGCCAGCAGCCAGGAAGTCACCGGGGAGCTGTTTTTT. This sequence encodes CASSQEVTGELFF.

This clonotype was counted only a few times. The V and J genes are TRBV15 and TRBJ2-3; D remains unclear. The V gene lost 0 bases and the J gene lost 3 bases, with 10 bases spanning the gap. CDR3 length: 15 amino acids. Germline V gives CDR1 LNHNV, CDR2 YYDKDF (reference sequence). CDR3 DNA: TGTGCCACCAGCAGAGATGGGGTGAGAACAGATACGCAGTATTTT. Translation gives CATSRDGVRTDTQYF.

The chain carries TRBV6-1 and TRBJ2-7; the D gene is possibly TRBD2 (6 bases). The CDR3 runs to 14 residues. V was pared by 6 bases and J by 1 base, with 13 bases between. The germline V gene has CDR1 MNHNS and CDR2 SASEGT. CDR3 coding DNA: TGTGCCAGCAGAAAAGCGGGTCCTTCCTACGAGCAGTACTTC. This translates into CASRKAGPSYEQYF.

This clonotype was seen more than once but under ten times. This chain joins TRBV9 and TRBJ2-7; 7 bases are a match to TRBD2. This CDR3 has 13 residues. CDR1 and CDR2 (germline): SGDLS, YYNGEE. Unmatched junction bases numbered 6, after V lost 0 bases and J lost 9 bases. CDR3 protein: CASSVGGEGVQYF. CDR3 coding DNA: TGTGCCAGCAGCGTAGGGGGGGAGGGTGTGCAGTACTTC.

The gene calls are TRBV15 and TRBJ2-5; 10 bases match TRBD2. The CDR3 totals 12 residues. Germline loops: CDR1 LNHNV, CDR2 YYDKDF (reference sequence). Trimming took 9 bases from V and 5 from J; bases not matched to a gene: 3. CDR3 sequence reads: CATATSGETQYF. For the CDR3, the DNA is TGTGCCACAGCGACTAGCGGGGAGACCCAGTACTTC.

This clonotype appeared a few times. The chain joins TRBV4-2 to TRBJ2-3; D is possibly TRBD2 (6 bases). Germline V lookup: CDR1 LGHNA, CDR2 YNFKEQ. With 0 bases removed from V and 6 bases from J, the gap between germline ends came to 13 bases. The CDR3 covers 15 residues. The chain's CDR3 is CASSQETGVPDTQYF. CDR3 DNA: TGTGCCAGCAGCCAAGAAACGGGAGTACCCGATACGCAGTATTTT.

The chain's CDR3 is CAIQRDGRNYEQYF. The CDR3 DNA sequence: TGTGCCATCCAAAGGGACGGGAGGAACTACGAGCAGTACTTC. This chain uses TRBV10-3 with TRBJ2-7; 7 nucleotides line up with TRBD2. This CDR3 contains 14 residues. After removal of 8 bases from V and 3 bases from J, the junction contained 10 bases not matched to a gene. Germline V gene sequence: CDR1 ENHRY, CDR2 SYGVKD.

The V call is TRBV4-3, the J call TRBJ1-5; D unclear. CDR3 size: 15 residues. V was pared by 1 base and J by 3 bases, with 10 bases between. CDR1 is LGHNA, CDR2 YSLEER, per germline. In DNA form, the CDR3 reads TGCGCCAGCAGCCAAGTGCCCGGGTCCAATCAGCCCCAGCATTTT. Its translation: CASSQVPGSNQPQHF.

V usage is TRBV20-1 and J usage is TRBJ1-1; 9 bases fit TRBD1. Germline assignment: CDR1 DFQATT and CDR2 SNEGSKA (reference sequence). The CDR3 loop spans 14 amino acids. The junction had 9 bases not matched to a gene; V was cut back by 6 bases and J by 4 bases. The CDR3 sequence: CSAHRDRARTEAFF. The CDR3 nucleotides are TGCAGTGCCCACCGGGACAGGGCCCGCACTGAAGCTTTCTTT.

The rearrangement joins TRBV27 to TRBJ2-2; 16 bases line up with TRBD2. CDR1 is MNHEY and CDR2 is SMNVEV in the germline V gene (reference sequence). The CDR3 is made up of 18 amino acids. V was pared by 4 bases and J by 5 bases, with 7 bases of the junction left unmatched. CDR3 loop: CASSSEGLAGGPTGELFF. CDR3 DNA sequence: TGTGCCAGCAGTTCCGAGGGACTAGCGGGAGGGCCGACCGGGGAGCTGTTTTTT.